This T cell receptor beta chain was profiled in a study of identical twins. TCRdb processed the 5' RACE reads anew with MiXCR; each CDR3 protein has one entry. Among 600,000 to 800,000 distinct CDR3 sequences listed, about 20% were seen once. V lost 5 bases to trimming and J lost 4 bases; unmatched junction nucleotides: 3. This CDR3 spans 13 amino acids. Germline-derived CDR1 and CDR2 are SEHNR and FQNEAQ (reference sequence). This clonotype was observed a few times. In addition, the sample was reused for a study of T cells expressing NK-cell markers. As that study records: One of the eight sequenced donors was seronegative, whereas the other seven were HCMV-seropositive. The study left the HCMV specificity of expanded NKG2C+ T cell clones unresolved.

The gene calls are TRBV7-9 and TRBJ1-2; 8 bases match TRBD1. The receptor's source is a young woman in good health. The sample was PBMCs. Written as DNA, the CDR3 is TGTGCCAGCAGCCAAGGGACAGGCTATGGCTACACCTTC. This gives the protein CASSQGTGYGYTF.